The 16 T cell receptor beta chains below all came from one sample that was sequenced in a study of T cells in Graves' hyperthyroidism and ophthalmopathy. Using RNA transcripts as the source, TCR beta CDR3 regions were amplified. HTBI primers were used for first-round RT-PCR of the TCR CDR3. A single record per CDR3 protein comes from TCRdb applying MiXCR to the multiplex PCR reads. This sample carries about 600,000 distinct CDR3 sequences, more than 15% of them seen once, and the ten largest clones take under 3.5%. Sample: blood. The receptors come from a middle-aged woman with Graves' ophthalmopathy.

This clonotype came up many times. J is TRBJ2-2 and V is TRBV24-1; tentatively, D is TRBD2 (6 bases). In germline, CDR1 is KGHDR, CDR2 SFDVKD. The CDR3 length is 14 residues. Between the trimmed V and J ends, which lost 3 bases and 3 bases, there was a span of 7 bases. The CDR3 reads CATSDTSHTGELFF. The CDR3 coding sequence is TGTGCCACCAGTGATACTAGCCACACCGGGGAGCTGTTTTTT.

This chain uses TRBV15 with TRBJ1-5, with TRBD1 matching over 7 bases. Germline lookup yields CDR1 LNHNV and CDR2 YYDKDF (reference sequence). This CDR3 has 17 residues. V lost 0 bases and J lost 2; bases outside the gene matches: 7. The CDR3 sequence is CATSRDGAGGRNQPQHF. For the CDR3, the DNA is TGTGCCACCAGCAGAGATGGGGCAGGGGGACGCAATCAGCCCCAGCATTTT.

In this sample, this clonotype turned up many times. J is TRBJ2-1 and V is TRBV7-9; 11 positions match TRBD2. Unmatched junction bases numbered 9, after V lost 5 bases and J lost 9 bases. Germline CDR1 SEHNR, CDR2 FQNEAQ (reference sequence). This CDR3 comprises 15 residues. The CDR3 here is CASSPPWTSGLEQFF. The CDR3 DNA reads as TGTGCCAGCAGCCCCCCCTGGACTAGCGGGCTTGAGCAGTTCTTC. Together with reference TRBV7-9 and TRBJ2-1, the CDR3 gives the full variable domain: DTGVSQNPRHKITKRGQNVTFRCDPISEHNRLYWYRQTLGQGPEFLTYFQNEAQLEKSRLLSDRFSAERPKGSFSTLEIQRTEQGDSAMYLCASSPPWTSGLEQFFGPGTRLTVL.

This clonotype was observed at least ten times. The chain couples TRBV6-1 to TRBJ1-1; D is ambiguous. CDR3 length equals 11 residues. Germline CDR1 reads MNHNS; CDR2 reads SASEGT. The ends were cut back, 7 bases at V and 7 bases at J, with 10 bases in the middle. In nucleotides, the CDR3 is TGTGCCAGCACCCCGACTCTTGAAGCTTTCTTT. Protein sequence: CASTPTLEAFF.

This clonotype was counted a few times. CDR3 DNA: TGTGCCAGCAGTACAACAGGAAAGCCCCAGCATTTT. It codes for CASSTTGKPQHF. The chain uses TRBV2 and TRBJ1-5, with D possibly TRBD1 on 5 matching bases. CDR1 SNHLY and CDR2 FYNNEI come from the germline V gene. The CDR3 runs to 12 residues. Between the trimmed V and J ends, which lost 5 bases and 8 bases, there was a span of 10 bases.

The gene calls are TRBV2 and TRBJ2-7; TRBD1 is a possible D gene (6 bases). V was shortened by 8 bases and J by 2 bases, with 13 bases between the two germline ends. Germline CDR1 reads SNHLY; CDR2 reads FYNNEI. This CDR3 comprises 13 residues. The CDR3 sequence: CASFIRDTYEQYF. For the CDR3, the DNA is TGTGCCAGCTTCATTCGGGACACCTACGAGCAGTACTTC.

At least ten counts were recorded for this clonotype. The J gene is TRBJ1-2, the V gene TRBV6-1; 9 bases map to TRBD1. Germline V lookup: CDR1 MNHNS, CDR2 SASEGT. With V trimmed by 3 bases and J by 8 bases, 7 bases remained unmatched. The CDR3 totals 14 residues. The CDR3 DNA follows: TGTGCCAGCAGTGAGGACAGGGGCTTCGGGGGCTACACCTTC. Translating gives CASSEDRGFGGYTF.

The chain carries TRBV20-1 and TRBJ1-5; no firm D call. Trimming left V 0 bases short and J 7 bases short, with 7 bases between. The CDR3 runs to 12 residues. The germline V gene has CDR1 DFQATT and CDR2 SNEGSKA (reference sequence). CDR3 nucleotide sequence: TGCAGTGCTAGAGAGTATGGCCAGCCCCAGCATTTT. It specifies CSAREYGQPQHF.

The rearrangement joins TRBV5-1 to TRBJ2-7, with 7 nucleotides matching TRBD1. Germline V gene lookup returns CDR1 SGHRS and CDR2 YFSETQ. The V gene end was trimmed by 0 bases and the J gene end by 0 bases; junction bases not matched to a gene: 12. The CDR3 has 18 amino acids. This CDR3 reads CASSLGHRDSSISYEQYF. The DNA for the CDR3 is TGCGCCAGCAGCTTGGGACACAGGGACAGCTCGATCTCCTACGAGCAGTACTTC.

This clonotype has a count of ten or more. The chain recombines TRBV20-1 with TRBJ2-3; TRBD2 is a possible D gene (6 bases). This CDR3 spans 16 amino acids. Trimming took off 2 bases at V and 0 bases at J, with 15 bases between the two ends. Germline CDR1 and CDR2: DFQATT and SNEGSKA (reference sequence). The CDR3 nucleotides read TGCAGTGCTAGACCCCTAGCGTCAGATAGCACAGATACGCAGTATTTT. Protein: CSARPLASDSTDTQYF.

This clonotype was observed many times. V gene TRBV28 combines with J gene TRBJ2-1; unclear D gene. Germline CDR1 and CDR2: MDHEN and SYDVKM. The V end lost 6 bases, the J end lost 0 bases, and 18 bases lay between the germline ends. The CDR3 extends over 17 amino acids. The CDR3 DNA follows: TGTGCCAGCAGACCCCCGTGGACGTCCAGCTCCTACAATGAGCAGTTCTTC. This translates into CASRPPWTSSSYNEQFF.

Ten or more counts support this clonotype. The V and J genes are TRBV20-1 and TRBJ2-5; 7 bases line up with TRBD2. V lost 0 bases to trimming and J lost 3 bases; unmatched junction nucleotides: 7. CDR1 is DFQATT and CDR2 is SNEGSKA in the germline V gene (reference sequence). The CDR3 consists of 15 residues. The CDR3 sequence: CSARDQSGGKETQYF. CDR3 in DNA: TGCAGTGCTAGAGATCAGTCCGGGGGGAAAGAGACCCAGTACTTC.

This clonotype was detected only a few times. The genes are TRBV5-6 and TRBJ2-7; 8 positions agree with TRBD1. Germline CDR1 and CDR2: SGHDT and YYEEEE. Trimming took 4 bases from V and 1 from J; bases not matched to a gene: 13. The CDR3 spans 17 residues. The CDR3 here is CASSPNLRTGSSYEQYF. CDR3 DNA: TGTGCCAGCAGCCCCAACTTGAGGACAGGGTCTTCCTACGAGCAGTACTTC.

The chain links TRBV19 to TRBJ1-5; no clear D. Germline loops: CDR1 LNHDA, CDR2 SQIVND (reference sequence). V was trimmed by 7 bases and J by 0 bases, leaving 10 bases between them. This CDR3 contains 14 residues. The CDR3 sequence is CASIWQSSNQPQHF. The CDR3 region has the DNA TGTGCCAGTATTTGGCAGAGTAGCAATCAGCCCCAGCATTTT.

The chain combines TRBV12-3 or TRBV12-4 with TRBJ1-4; TRBD1 matches 7 bases. V trimming: 5 bases; J trimming: 7 bases; junction bases outside the gene matches: 10. The CDR3 runs to 15 residues. For the CDR3, the DNA is TGTGCCAGCAGTCCTCAGGGACAGATGGGTGAAAAACTGTTTTTT. It codes for CASSPQGQMGEKLFF.

The chain joins TRBV12-3 or TRBV12-4 to TRBJ1-1; tentatively, D is TRBD1 (5 bases). The CDR3 has 14 residues. Trimming removed 4 bases from V and 7 bases from J, with 16 bases in between. This CDR3 reads CASSWAGNGLEAFF. The CDR3 nucleotides are TGTGCCAGCAGTTGGGCAGGGAATGGACTTGAAGCTTTCTTT.